Listed below are T cell receptor beta chains from one sample, sequenced in a study of early T cells in non-severe SARS-CoV-2 infection. TCRdb re-derived calls from the 5' RACE reads in MiXCR, one entry per CDR3 protein. This table has over 55,000 distinct CDR3 sequences, 6.5% to 8.5% appearing once. Sequencing input: whole blood. These receptors were collected from an adult who was a healthcare worker with PCR-confirmed SARS-CoV-2 infection or an uninfected control (not recorded which). CDR3s include the opening cysteine and the closing phenylalanine or tryptophan. Rows give clone size only sometimes, using once, few, many, or a class for an expanded clone.

v_call | clone_size | cdr3_aa
TRBV29-1 | many | CSVALAVSTDTQYF
TRBV7-2 | many | CASSSGPRFSQFF
TRBV28 | few | CASSYFDRPEAFF
TRBV3-1 | - | CASSQDQPKRSYEQYF
TRBV29-1 | many | CSVDRPPGGDEQFF
TRBV9 | few | CASSASRRGYNEQFF
TRBV9 | many | CASSPSEGALETQYF
TRBV12-3/TRBV12-4 | many | CASSNSGVQFF
TRBV5-1 | few | CASRAGRASTDTQYF
TRBV29-1 | few | CSVHEDSQKTQYF
TRBV5-1 | - | CASSDGLGTSADTQYF
TRBV5-1 | many | CASSVGSGETQYF
TRBV7-3 | many | CASSFTTGQGTYNEQFF
TRBV18 | few | CASSPAIGTEAFF
TRBV20-1 | many | CSARLAGVDEQFF
TRBV20-1 | many | CSARDQTSGSFNEQFF
TRBV4-1 | - | CASSPSLDLREQYF
TRBV7-9 | few | CASSLVLTEQFF
TRBV19 | few | CASIGAGENNQPQHF
TRBV24-1 | - | CATSDPGQGTTDTQYF
TRBV20-1 | many | CSAPGQGGFTEAFF
TRBV11-2 | few | CASSFLDEQYF
TRBV10-1 | many | CASSESEGSSYEQYF
TRBV2 | many | CASSARTANSPLHF
TRBV14 | few | CASSQENRGVQETQYF
TRBV20-1 | many | CSAKDEQFF
TRBV14 | few | CASSQTRGLVYEQYF
TRBV10-3 | - | CAISESTSGRRSYEQYF
TRBV20-1 | many | CSAHARLVGYDTQYF
TRBV27 | few | CASSPHRTPSYEQYF
TRBV2 | few | CASSGTSGINEQFF
TRBV18 | - | CASSPAGHTEAFF
TRBV9 | - | CASSANRGPPHEQYF
TRBV5-1 | few | CASSPGQGPYNEQFF
TRBV20-1 | many | CSARVTSGSGGELFF
TRBV27 | many | CASSLYPLVSPLHF
TRBV6-4 | few | CASSDSLAGGNEQFF
TRBV20-1 | - | CSARERGVSSYEQYF
TRBV5-1 | - | CATREQSNTGELFF
TRBV29-1 | many | CSVVPGVLETQYF
TRBV5-4 | - | CASSLGQGQETQYF
TRBV25-1 | many | CASSDPAGFSSPLHF
TRBV12-5 | many | CAGEPTHSAGMGEQYF
TRBV11-2 | - | CASSWSTSGYEQYF
TRBV6-1 | many | CASRQGGSPLHF
TRBV18 | many | CASSPLAGGPGNEQFF